This T cell receptor beta chain was identified in a study of cytomegalovirus exposure and HLA in healthy donors. Study-wide results and limits: The authors later linked a missense DCLRE1C variant to TCR beta V- and J-gene trimming. High sensitivity and specificity were reportedly achieved when the classifier diagnosed cytomegalovirus status. On later analysis, the bulk of CMV-associated TCR beta chains appeared to be HLA-restricted.

It was with 60 Vbeta and 13 Jbeta primers that the PCR ran. Produced via immunoSEQ multiplex PCR; TCRdb's table is partial and in-frame only. The sample table sets out roughly 120,000 clones. This CDR3 has 15 residues. V dropped 6 bases and J dropped 5; count of bases not matched to a gene: 11. Germline CDR1 is SGHVS and CDR2 is FNYEAQ. Remarks on this clone: The antigen remains undetermined.

The sequencing input was PBMCs. The TCR sequence derives from a man aged 18 to 30 in good health and CMV-seronegative. The chain joins TRBV7-6 to TRBJ2-7, with 9 bases fitting TRBD1. The CDR3 sequence: CASRLGQGGFDEQYF. The CDR3 DNA sequence: TGTGCCAGCAGATTGGGACAGGGAGGCTTCGACGAGCAGTACTTC.